This T cell receptor (beta chain) was profiled in a study of shared clonotypes between healthy human individuals. Data came from immunoSEQ multiplex PCR; TCRdb stores just in-frame clones and leaves some out. Altogether about 490,000 clones are present, around 80% being singletons, with the ten largest covering around 12%. Trimming removed 6 bases at V and 1 base at J, with 13 bases between. The CDR3 has 14 amino acids. Germline assignment: CDR1 SNHLY and CDR2 FYNNEI. Samples left unsorted employed roughly 90 million PBMCs for genomic DNA. This chain connects TRBV2 to TRBJ2-7; D tentatively fits TRBD1 or TRBD2 (6 bases each). Material for sequencing was PBMCs. The TCR sequence derives from a middle-aged woman in good health. Some clones in this sample may be carry-over from other donors' samples. The CDR3 coding sequence is TGTGCCAGCAGGGGGGGCAGCCAGTCCTACGAGCAGTACTTC. Translation gives CASRGGSQSYEQYF.